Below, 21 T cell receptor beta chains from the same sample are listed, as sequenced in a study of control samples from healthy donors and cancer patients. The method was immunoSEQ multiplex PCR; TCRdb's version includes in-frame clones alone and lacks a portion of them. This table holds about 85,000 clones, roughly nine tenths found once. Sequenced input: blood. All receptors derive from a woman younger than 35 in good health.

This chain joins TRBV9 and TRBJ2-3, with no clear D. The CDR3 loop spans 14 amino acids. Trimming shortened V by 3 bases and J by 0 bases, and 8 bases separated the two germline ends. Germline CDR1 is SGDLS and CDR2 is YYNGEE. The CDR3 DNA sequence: TGTGCCAGCAGCGGTTCGATCAGCACAGATACGCAGTATTTT. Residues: CASSGSISTDTQYF.

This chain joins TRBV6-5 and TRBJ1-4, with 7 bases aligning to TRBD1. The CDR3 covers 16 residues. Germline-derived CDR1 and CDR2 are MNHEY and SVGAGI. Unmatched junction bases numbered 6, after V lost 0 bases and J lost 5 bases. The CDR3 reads CASSYSSGQRNEKLFF. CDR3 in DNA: TGTGCCAGCAGTTACTCGTCGGGACAGAGGAATGAAAAACTGTTTTTT.

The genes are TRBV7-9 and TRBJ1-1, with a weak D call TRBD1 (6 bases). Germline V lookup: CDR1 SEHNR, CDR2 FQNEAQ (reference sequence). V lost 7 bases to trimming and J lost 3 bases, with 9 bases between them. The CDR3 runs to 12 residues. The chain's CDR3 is CASTRGDTEAFF. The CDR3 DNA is TGTGCCAGCACCAGGGGAGACACTGAAGCTTTCTTT.

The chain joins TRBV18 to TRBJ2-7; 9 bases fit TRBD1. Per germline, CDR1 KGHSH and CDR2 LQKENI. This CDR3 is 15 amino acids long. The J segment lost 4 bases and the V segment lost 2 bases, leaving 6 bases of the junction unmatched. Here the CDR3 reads CASSPAPGTGYEQYF. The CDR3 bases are TGTGCCAGCTCACCAGCCCCCGGGACAGGGTACGAGCAGTACTTC.

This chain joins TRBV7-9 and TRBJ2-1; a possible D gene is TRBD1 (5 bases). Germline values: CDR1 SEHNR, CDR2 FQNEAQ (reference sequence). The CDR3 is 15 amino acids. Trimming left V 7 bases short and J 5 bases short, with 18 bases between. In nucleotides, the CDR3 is TGTGCCAGCAACCCTGGGGCGTTAGGGGACAATGAGCAGTTCTTC. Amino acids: CASNPGALGDNEQFF.

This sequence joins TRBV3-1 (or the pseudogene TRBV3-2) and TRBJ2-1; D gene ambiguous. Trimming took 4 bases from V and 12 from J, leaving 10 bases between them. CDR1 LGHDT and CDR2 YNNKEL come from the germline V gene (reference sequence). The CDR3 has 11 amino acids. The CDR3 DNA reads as TGTGCCAGCAGCCTGGACGTCTGGCAGTTCTTC. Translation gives CASSLDVWQFF.

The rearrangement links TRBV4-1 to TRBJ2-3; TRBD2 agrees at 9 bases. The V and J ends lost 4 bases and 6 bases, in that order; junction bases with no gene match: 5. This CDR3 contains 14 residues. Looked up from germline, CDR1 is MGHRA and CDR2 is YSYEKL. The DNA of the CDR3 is TGCGCCAGCAGCCGCGGGGGGGCCAGGGATACGCAGTATTTT. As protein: CASSRGGARDTQYF.

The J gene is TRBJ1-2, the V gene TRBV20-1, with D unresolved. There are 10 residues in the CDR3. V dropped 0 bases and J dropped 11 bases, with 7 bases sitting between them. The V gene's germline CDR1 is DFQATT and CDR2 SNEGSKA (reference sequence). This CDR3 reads CSARESRYTF. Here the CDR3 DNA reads TGCAGTGCTAGAGAAAGTCGGTACACCTTC.

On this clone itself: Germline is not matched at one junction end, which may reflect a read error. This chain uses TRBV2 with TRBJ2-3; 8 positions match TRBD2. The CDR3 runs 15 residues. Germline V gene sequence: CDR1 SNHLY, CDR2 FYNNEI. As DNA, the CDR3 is TGTGCCAGCAGTGACGCGGGGGGCCCCACAAATACGCAGTATTTT. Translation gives CASSDAGGPTNTQYF.

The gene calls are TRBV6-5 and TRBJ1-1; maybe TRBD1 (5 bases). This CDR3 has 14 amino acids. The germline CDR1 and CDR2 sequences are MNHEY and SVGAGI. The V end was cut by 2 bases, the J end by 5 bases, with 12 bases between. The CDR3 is CASSYTQAGTEAFF. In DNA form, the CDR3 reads TGTGCCAGCAGTTACACGCAGGCAGGGACTGAAGCTTTCTTT.

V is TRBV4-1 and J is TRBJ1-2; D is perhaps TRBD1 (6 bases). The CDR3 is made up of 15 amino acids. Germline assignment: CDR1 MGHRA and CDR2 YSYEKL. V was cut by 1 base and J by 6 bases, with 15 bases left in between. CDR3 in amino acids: CASSQGGRVFDGYTF. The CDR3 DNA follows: TGCGCCAGCAGCCAAGGGGGGCGGGTTTTCGATGGCTACACCTTC.

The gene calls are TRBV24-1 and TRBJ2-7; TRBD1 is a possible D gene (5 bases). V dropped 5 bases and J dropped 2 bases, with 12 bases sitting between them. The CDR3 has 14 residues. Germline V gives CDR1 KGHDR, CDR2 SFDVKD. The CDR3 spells CATSVASGTYEQYF. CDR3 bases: TGTGCCACCAGTGTTGCCTCAGGGACCTACGAGCAGTACTTC.

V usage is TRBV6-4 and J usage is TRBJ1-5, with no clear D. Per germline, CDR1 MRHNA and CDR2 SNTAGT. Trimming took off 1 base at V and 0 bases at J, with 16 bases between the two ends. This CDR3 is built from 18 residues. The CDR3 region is CASSDWVVLGPSNQPQHF. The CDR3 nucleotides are TGTGCCAGCAGTGACTGGGTGGTCCTCGGACCTAGCAATCAGCCCCAGCATTTT.

The CDR3 sequence: CASSYSEGGTEAFF. Here the CDR3 DNA reads TGTGCCAGCAGTTACTCGGAGGGTGGCACTGAAGCTTTCTTT. V gene TRBV6-2 or TRBV6-3 combines with J gene TRBJ1-1; D is unclear. The CDR3 is 14 residues long. Trimming took off 0 bases at V and 4 bases at J, with 9 bases between the two ends. Germline V gene sequence: CDR1 MNHEY, CDR2 SVGEGT.

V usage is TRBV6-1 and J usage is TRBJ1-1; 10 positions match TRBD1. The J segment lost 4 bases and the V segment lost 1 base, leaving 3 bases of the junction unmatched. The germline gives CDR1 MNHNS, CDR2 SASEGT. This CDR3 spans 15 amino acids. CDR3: CASSEGTGGGTEAFF. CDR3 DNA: TGTGCCAGCAGTGAAGGGACAGGGGGGGGCACTGAAGCTTTCTTT.

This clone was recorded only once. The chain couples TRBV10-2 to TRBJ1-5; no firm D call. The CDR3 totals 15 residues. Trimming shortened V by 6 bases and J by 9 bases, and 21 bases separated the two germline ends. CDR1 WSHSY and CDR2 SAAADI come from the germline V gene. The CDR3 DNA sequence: TGCGCCAGCAGCTTCTCAGGTTCTCCCGGGTGGCCCCAGCATTTT. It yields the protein CASSFSGSPGWPQHF.

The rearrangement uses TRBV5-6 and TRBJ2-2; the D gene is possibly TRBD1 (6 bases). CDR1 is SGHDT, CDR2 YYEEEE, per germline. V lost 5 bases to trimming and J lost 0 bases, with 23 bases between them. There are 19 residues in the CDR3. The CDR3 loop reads CASSALSGGPDANTGELFF. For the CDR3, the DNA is TGTGCCAGCAGTGCTTTGTCTGGGGGCCCGGACGCGAACACCGGGGAGCTGTTTTTT.

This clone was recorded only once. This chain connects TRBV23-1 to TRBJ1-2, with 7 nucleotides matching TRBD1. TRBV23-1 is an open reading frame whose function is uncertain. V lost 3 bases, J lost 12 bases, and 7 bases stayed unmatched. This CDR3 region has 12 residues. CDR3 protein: CASSHKRDSHTF. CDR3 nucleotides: TGCGCCAGCAGTCATAAAAGGGACAGTCACACCTTC.

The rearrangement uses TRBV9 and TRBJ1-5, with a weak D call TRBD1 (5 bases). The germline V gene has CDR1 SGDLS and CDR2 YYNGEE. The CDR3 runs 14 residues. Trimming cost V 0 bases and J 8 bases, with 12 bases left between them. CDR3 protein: CASSVDRLGEPQHF. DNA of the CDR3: TGTGCCAGCAGCGTAGACCGTTTAGGGGAGCCCCAGCATTTT.

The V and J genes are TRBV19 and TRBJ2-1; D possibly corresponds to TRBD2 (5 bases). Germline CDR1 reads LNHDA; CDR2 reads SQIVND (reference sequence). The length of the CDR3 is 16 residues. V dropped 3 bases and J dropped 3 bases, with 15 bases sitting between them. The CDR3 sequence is CASSMDGGGGYNEQFF. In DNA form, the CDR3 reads TGTGCCAGTAGTATGGACGGAGGAGGTGGCTACAATGAGCAGTTCTTC.

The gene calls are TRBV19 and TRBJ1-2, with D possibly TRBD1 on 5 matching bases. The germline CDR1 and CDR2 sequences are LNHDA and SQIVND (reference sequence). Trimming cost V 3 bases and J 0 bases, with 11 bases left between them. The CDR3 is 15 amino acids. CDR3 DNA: TGTGCCAGTAGTATTATTACAGGAGCTAACTATGGCTACACCTTC. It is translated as CASSIITGANYGYTF.